This TCR beta chain was recorded in a study of T cell responses to AZD1222 COVID-19 vaccine. Clones were read by immunoSEQ multiplex PCR, and TCRdb kept only the in-frame ones, dropping some. The profile shows about 76,000 clones, over 60% of them singletons. Whole-study results and caveats: No repertoire was sampled before or during the peak T cell response, only after it.

Points on this clone: The antigen is not known.

The sequences come from peripheral blood, collected 28 days after the second dose of the MenACWY control vaccine. This receptor was taken from an adult who received the MenACWY meningococcal vaccine as a control.

The CDR3 loop is CASSVRPNSPLHF. Here the CDR3 DNA reads TGTGCCAGTAGTGTCCGTCCAAATTCACCCCTCCACTTT. This chain joins TRBV19 and TRBJ1-6; D unclear. Trimming removed 5 bases from V and 7 bases from J, with 9 bases in between. Germline V CDR1 and CDR2: LNHDA, SQIVND (reference sequence). This CDR3 comprises 13 residues.